These 18 T cell receptor beta chains were all obtained from the same sample, sequenced in a study of T cells after yellow fever vaccination. TCRdb re-called the 5' RACE reads through MiXCR, storing one row per CDR3 protein. This table has some 350,000 distinct CDR3 sequences, roughly 4% appearing once. This material consisted of PBMCs, taken 5 days after the yellow fever booster vaccination. Receptor source: a man aged 18 to 30 who received the YFV17D yellow fever vaccine.

This clonotype has just a few counts. J is TRBJ2-7 and V is TRBV20-1; D gene uncertain. Germline V gives CDR1 DFQATT, CDR2 SNEGSKA (reference sequence). CDR3 size: 14 residues. V lost 6 bases, J lost 2 bases, and 17 bases lay in between. The CDR3 loop is CSAKRRTATYEQYV. The CDR3 nucleotides read TGCAGTGCAAAACGTCGGACGGCTACCTACGAGCAGTACGTC.

This clonotype was observed a few times. The chain has TRBV4-3 and TRBJ2-6, with D unclear. Germline CDR1 and CDR2: LGHNA and YSLEER. Trimming cost V 6 bases and J 3 bases, with 3 bases left between them. This CDR3 comprises 12 residues. The CDR3 protein is CASSGGANVLTF. CDR3 coding DNA: TGCGCCAGCAGTGGTGGGGCCAACGTCCTGACTTTC.

This clonotype came up a few times. The chain recombines TRBV6-1 with TRBJ1-1, with D hard to call. CDR1 MNHNS and CDR2 SASEGT come from the germline V gene. V lost 7 bases, J lost 2 bases, and 11 bases lay in between. The CDR3 is 13 residues long. CDR3 sequence: CASMLDGNTEAFF. The CDR3 region has the DNA TGTGCCAGCATGCTGGACGGAAACACTGAAGCTTTCTTT.

J is TRBJ1-1 and V is TRBV27; D is uncertain. The ends were cut back, 2 bases at V and 1 base at J, with 8 bases in the middle. Germline lookup yields CDR1 MNHEY and CDR2 SMNVEV (reference sequence). This CDR3 region has 14 residues. The CDR3 region has the DNA TGTGCCAGCAGTTTACAGGCACAGAACACTGAAGCTTTCTTT. It encodes CASSLQAQNTEAFF.

This clonotype was observed a handful of times. The V and J genes are TRBV20-1 and TRBJ1-3; no reliable D call. Germline-derived CDR1 and CDR2 are DFQATT and SNEGSKA (reference sequence). V dropped 0 bases and J dropped 4 bases, with 10 bases sitting between them. The CDR3 is 14 residues long. The CDR3 DNA reads TGCAGTGCTAGAGATCTGGGTTCGGGAAACACCATATATTTT. This sequence encodes CSARDLGSGNTIYF.

Only a few counts were recorded for this clonotype. The conserved phenylalanine or tryptophan normally closing the CDR3 is absent here, so this likely arose from a read error. No DNA is shown, since the ends of the CDR3 on it are uncertain; the CDR3 is the one TCRdb lists. The gene calls are TRBV11-2 and TRBJ2-5. Looked up from germline, CDR1 is SGHAT and CDR2 is FQNNGV. From its first to its last residue, the CDR3 has 11 amino acids. The CDR3 loop is CASSLGQETKI.

This chain links TRBV11-2 with TRBJ2-7; D not resolved. Per the germline V gene, CDR1 is SGHAT and CDR2 is FQNNGV. The length of the CDR3 is 15 residues. The V end lost 2 bases, the J end lost 1 base, and 12 bases lay between the germline ends. The CDR3: CASSLPPRLSYEQYF. CDR3 bases: TGTGCCAGCAGCTTACCACCACGGCTTTCCTACGAGCAGTACTTC.

This chain links TRBV11-2 with TRBJ1-1; 7 nucleotides line up with TRBD1. With V trimmed by 5 bases and J by 4 bases, 7 bases remained unmatched. CDR3 length equals 14 residues. Germline values: CDR1 SGHAT, CDR2 FQNNGV. CDR3 nucleotide sequence: TGTGCCAGCAGCGTTCAGGGGGGTTCCACTGAAGCTTTCTTT. It codes for CASSVQGGSTEAFF.

This clonotype was picked up a small number of times. This sequence joins TRBV11-2 and TRBJ2-5, with D possibly matching TRBD1 (7 bases). CDR3 length: 14 amino acids. Between the trimmed V and J ends, which lost 0 bases and 5 bases, there was a span of 10 bases. Germline V gene sequence: CDR1 SGHAT, CDR2 FQNNGV. The CDR3 nucleotides are TGTGCCAGCAGCTTAGAAGCAGGGGGGGAGACCCAGTACTTC. Its protein is CASSLEAGGETQYF.

The V and J genes are TRBV4-1 and TRBJ2-3; D is unresolved. The V end was cut by 3 bases, the J end by 1 base, with 14 bases between. Germline V gene lookup returns CDR1 MGHRA and CDR2 YSYEKL. The CDR3 covers 16 residues. CDR3 bases: TGCGCCAGCAGCCAGCGCCTAGGACCACGCACAGATACGCAGTATTTT. The encoded protein is CASSQRLGPRTDTQYF.

This clonotype was seen only a few times. This CDR3 reads CASSPGQGIEQFF. In DNA form, the CDR3 reads TGTGCCAGCAGCCCGGGACAGGGGATTGAGCAGTTCTTC. The chain links TRBV25-1 to TRBJ2-1; 10 bases line up with TRBD1. The CDR3 is 13 amino acids. J gave up 9 bases and V 6 bases, and 5 bases lay outside the gene matches. Germline V gene data show CDR1 as MGHDK and CDR2 as SYGVNS. The variable domain in full, completed from reference TRBV25-1 and TRBJ2-1, reads EADIYQTPRYLVIGTGKKITLECSQTMGHDKMYWYQQDPGMELHLIHYSYGVNSTEKGDLSSESTVSRIRTEHFPLTLESARPSHTSQYLCASSPGQGIEQFFGPGTRLTVL.

This clonotype appeared a few times. V usage is TRBV6-5 and J usage is TRBJ2-7, with 12 nucleotides matching TRBD1. The CDR3 sequence is 15 residues long. The germline V gene has CDR1 MNHEY and CDR2 SVGAGI. V lost 5 bases, J lost 6 bases, and 8 bases stayed unmatched. The CDR3 loop is CASSPRRDRGPEQYF. The CDR3 DNA follows: TGTGCCAGCAGTCCGCGCAGGGACAGGGGGCCCGAGCAGTACTTC.

The rearrangement uses TRBV12-3 or TRBV12-4 and TRBJ2-7; the match to TRBD1 covers 8 bases. The CDR3 is made up of 14 amino acids. V gave up 5 bases and J gave up 2 bases; unmatched junction bases: 5. CDR3 nucleotide sequence: TGTGCCAGCAGTCACGGGACAGGAGCCTACGAGCAGTACTTC. Encoded protein: CASSHGTGAYEQYF.

The V call is TRBV7-9, the J call TRBJ2-1; no clear D. Germline-derived CDR1 and CDR2 are SEHNR and FQNEAQ (reference sequence). The length of the CDR3 is 16 residues. V lost 8 bases and J 0 bases, leaving 17 bases between the germline ends. In DNA, the CDR3 is TGTGCCAGCTCCCCGCGGCTAGGTAACTCCTACAATGAGCAGTTCTTC. Its protein is CASSPRLGNSYNEQFF.

This clonotype appeared many times. The chain links TRBV19 to TRBJ1-1, with a possible D match to TRBD1 (5 bases). The CDR3 runs to 16 residues. CDR1 LNHDA and CDR2 SQIVND come from the germline V gene (reference sequence). Trimming shortened V by 7 bases and J by 5 bases, and 23 bases separated the two germline ends. CDR3 bases: TGTGCCAGTATCGACAGAACCCCTTTGCACCCAACTGAAGCTTTCTTT. Amino acid sequence: CASIDRTPLHPTEAFF. The variable domain in full, with the rest retrieved from reference TRBV19 and TRBJ1-1, is DGGITQSPKYLFRKEGQNVTLSCEQNLNHDAMYWYRQDPGQGLRLIYYSQIVNDFQKGDIAEGYSVSREKKESFPLTVTSAQKNPTAFYLCASIDRTPLHPTEAFFGQGTRLTVV.

The rearrangement joins TRBV30 to TRBJ2-7; D is unclear. CDR1 GTSNPN and CDR2 SVGIG come from the germline V gene (reference sequence). V was trimmed by 1 base and J by 1 base, leaving 11 bases between them. This CDR3 has 14 residues. CDR3 DNA sequence: TGTGCCTGGAGTGAGGGTGACAATTCCTACGAGCAGTACTTC. It codes for CAWSEGDNSYEQYF.

This clonotype was seen a handful of times. The rearrangement joins TRBV4-1 to TRBJ1-1, with a weak D call TRBD1 (6 bases). The CDR3 extends over 14 amino acids. Germline CDR1 and CDR2: MGHRA and YSYEKL. The V end lost 3 bases, the J end lost 5 bases, and 13 bases lay between the germline ends. The CDR3 DNA is TGCGCCAGCAGCCACCCGGGGGCAGGAACTGAAGCTTTCTTT. Protein: CASSHPGAGTEAFF.

The rearrangement joins TRBV4-3 to TRBJ2-1, with 7 nucleotides matching TRBD1. The V gene's germline CDR1 is LGHNA and CDR2 YSLEER. V dropped 1 base and J dropped 2; count of bases not matched to a gene: 8. CDR3 length: 17 residues. The DNA of the CDR3 is TGCGCCAGCAGCCAAGGGATCGACAGGGACCCCTACAATGAGCAGTTCTTC. Its protein is CASSQGIDRDPYNEQFF.